This is a list of T cell receptor beta chains from one sample in a study of control samples from healthy donors and cancer patients. The protocol was immunoSEQ multiplex PCR, while the TCRdb copy is restricted to in-frame clones and leaves out a portion. The sample includes hundreds of thousands of clones, approximately 90% of them seen just once. Specimen: PBMCs. Receptors were obtained from a middle-aged man with head and neck cancer. The CDR3 runs from the conserved cysteine through the conserved F or W.

v_gene,CDR3aa
TRBV7-3,CASSPHRGSGNTIYF
TRBV7-8,CASSTDSSDGSPLHF
TRBV11-2,CASSLDDLNTGELFF
TRBV29-1,CSVRTQINTGELFF
TRBV13,CASSRGGLGPEAFF
TRBV2,CASSAFVGSRNEQFF
TRBV6-4,CASSEVAGGDNSPLHF
TRBV19,CASSIAPGAINNQPQHF
TRBV4-1,CASSQVSLSAGTSEQYF
TRBV6-5,CASSPGGPGNTIYF